This record looks at one T cell receptor beta chain sequence and its context. This clone was detected only a few times. Its antigen has not been determined. It has no much larger one-base neighbor in the sample; base qualities were not kept. Other DNA sequences in this specimen translate into the identical CDR3. V sheds 2 bases and J sheds 5 bases, leaving 9 bases between their ends. The CDR3 goes from the cysteine to the phenylalanine over 13 residues. Only the CDR3 DNA is retained, 39 bases long and in frame from the first base. CDR1 and CDR2, per the germline V gene, are MNHEY and SVGAGI. These data come from a study of blood T cell repertoires in COVID-19 (dated by TCRdb to about 2020). Context from the whole study: Samples covering the acute and convalescent phases of COVID-19 were provided by collaborators in the United States, Italy and Spain. The prospective study material was composed of cDNA or gDNA derived from T cells, B-cell-depleted T cells, or PBMCs. Subjects who had been exposed to COVID-19, were actively infected with it, or had recovered from it provided the deeply sampled blood TCRbeta repertoires that made up the dataset. A freely available public database, intended as a resource for researchers studying the immune response to SARS-CoV-2, is where the repertoires were released. The samples were drawn from two sources: the first 160 participants of the ongoing ImmuneRACE study, and 1,000 to 1,500 subjects contributed by 6 global collaborators. Nearly every sample came with metadata listing a de-identified subject ID, COVID-19 status, age in years and sex. Where available, HLA class I and class II types were obtained from metadata supplied by the sample provider rather than from assay-based typing.

Here is what the overall study found, with its caveats: How much clinical and demographic metadata was included differed by source and by participant, and the metadata was provided uncurated.

TCRbeta CDR3 regions were amplified from genomic DNA using the immunoSEQ Assay, a bias-controlled multiplex PCR. The authors' analysis ran thus. Nucleated cell counts per sample were estimated from amplification of reference gene primers within the assay. To quantify the absolute abundance of each unique TCRbeta CDR3 rearrangement, sequence reads were collapsed and filtered. Productive Simpson clonality was computed per sample as the square root of Simpson's diversity index over productive rearrangements. This is the immuneACCESS table as TCRdb keeps it, with only in-frame sequences that have V and J called. A part of the clones is gone; compared with another copy, unresolved V genes explain less than half, and the rest is unexplained. For V, J and clone size, that table is used; D and trimming come from the DNA. This sample comprises about 380,000 clones, more than 75% of them detected only once. 0.9% to 1.5% of the sample rests with the top ten.

Participants in the prospective study were aged roughly 18 to 100 years, lived in 20 to 30 United States geographic areas, and enrolled through a virtual design. In the prospective study, cohorts were assigned on the basis of participant-reported clinical history obtained from a screening survey and a study questionnaire. Recovered participants in ImmuneRACE Cohort 3 were defined as having two consecutive negative NP/OP PCR tests, clearance from a healthcare professional, or resolution of symptoms. In the prospective study, mobile phlebotomists collected whole blood, serum and a nasopharyngeal or oropharyngeal swab from each participant. Prospective study participants could optionally give additional blood draws and questionnaires over a roughly two-month period. Prospective study blood samples were shipped either frozen or at room temperature before DNA extraction.

This receptor was identified in a woman in her late teens or twenties who had recovered from COVID-19. The sequence joins TRBV6-5 to TRBJ1-1, with the D gene call left open. The sequencing sample was made of PBMCs or T cells enriched from blood (not recorded which). In nucleotides, the sequence is TGTGCCAGCAGTTACCGGGGTGGTACTGAAGCTTTCTTT. Translated, it gives CASSYRGGTEAFF.